This TCR beta chain was identified during a study of OX40 agonist ivuxolimab in advanced cancers. This CDR3 has 16 residues. Trimming took off 2 bases at V and 4 bases at J, with 15 bases between the two ends. Germline CDR1 is MNHEY and CDR2 is SMNVEV (reference sequence). Some clones are missing from TCRdb's copy, which holds only in-frame ones; the method was immunoSEQ multiplex PCR. This sample has 70,000 or so clones, with around nine tenths found just once. This specimen was CD4+ or CD8+ T cells sorted from blood, taken in a trial of the OX40 agonist ivuxolimab. The sequence came from an adult with an advanced solid tumor such as melanoma, head and neck, liver or kidney cancer. The chain has TRBV27 and TRBJ2-1; TRBD2 might be the D (7 bases). CDR3 residues: CASSLGGAPGYNEQFF. The CDR3 bases are TGTGCCAGCAGTTTAGGGGGGGCCCCGGGATACAATGAGCAGTTCTTC.